This TCR beta chain originates from a study of blood T cell repertoires in COVID-19. The assay was immunoSEQ multiplex PCR, and TCRdb's table has in-frame clones only and misses some. The table has 180,000 or so clones, around 79% seen once. The V and J ends lost 7 bases and 7 bases, in that order; junction bases with no gene match: 9. Germline loops: CDR1 SGHAT, CDR2 FQNNGV. The CDR3 has 13 residues. The TCR originated in a man aged 45-65 years who had recovered from COVID-19. This rearrangement joins TRBV11-2 to TRBJ1-1; 7 bases are a match to TRBD1. The sequenced material came from PBMCs or T cells enriched from blood (not recorded which). CDR3 sequence reads: CASKYRGGIEAFF. CDR3 DNA: TGTGCCAGCAAGTACAGGGGCGGAATTGAAGCTTTCTTT.